Shown below are 6 T cell receptor beta chains from a single sample sequenced in a study of cytomegalovirus exposure and HLA in healthy donors (TCRdb year 2017). The library came from the immunoSEQ multiplex PCR assay. A mixture of 60 forward primers for TCR Vbeta segments and 13 reverse primers for TCR Jbeta segments was used in the multiplex PCR. The source is immuneACCESS, and TCRdb retained only in-frame sequences with V and J called. Part of the clones is not carried over; for the studies checked, unresolved V genes explain less than half of this, and the remainder is unexplained. The sample table lists around 110,000 clones, around 64% of them with a count of one. 2% to 2.5% of the sample belongs to the ten largest clones. The sample comprised PBMCs. These receptors were collected from a woman aged 30 to 39 in good health and CMV-seronegative.

The J gene is TRBJ1-2, the V gene TRBV6-4, with D possibly matching TRBD1 (5 bases). The germline V gene has CDR1 MRHNA and CDR2 SNTAGT. This CDR3 has 13 amino acids. Trimming removed 3 bases from V and 5 bases from J, with 10 bases in between. CDR3 sequence: CASSEGGGYGYTF. CDR3 DNA: TGTGCCAGCAGTGAGGGGGGAGGGTATGGCTACACCTTC.

This clone was detected a few times. The rearrangement uses TRBV15 and TRBJ2-5; 9 nucleotides agree with TRBD2. CDR1 and CDR2 from the germline V gene are LNHNV and YYDKDF (reference sequence). The V segment lost 1 base and the J segment 5 bases; nucleotides outside the gene matches: 5. This CDR3 is built from 15 residues. The CDR3 coding sequence is TGTGCCACCAGCAGAGGCGGGAGGGTGGGGGAGACCCAGTACTTC. This gives the protein CATSRGGRVGETQYF.

A few counts support this clone. The chain employs TRBV6-4 and TRBJ1-1; tentatively, D is TRBD1 (6 bases). Germline CDR1 reads MRHNA; CDR2 reads SNTAGT. With 7 bases removed from V and 4 bases from J, the gap between germline ends came to 16 bases. The CDR3 has 14 amino acids. The CDR3 DNA reads as TGTGCCAGCACCCGGTTTGCAGGGGCCACTGAAGCTTTCTTT. Its protein product is CASTRFAGATEAFF.

The V and J genes are TRBV7-2 and TRBJ1-1, with 9 positions matching TRBD1. With 5 bases clipped from V and 1 base from J, the junction kept 5 bases outside the gene matches. Germline CDR1 SGHTA, CDR2 FQGNSA. This CDR3 is 15 amino acids long. The CDR3 DNA reads as TGTGCCAGCAGCCTCACGGGACAGGGGAACACTGAAGCTTTCTTT. Residues: CASSLTGQGNTEAFF.

This chain uses TRBV30 with TRBJ1-3; 7 bases match TRBD1. Trimming at V came to 7 bases and at J to 0 bases, leaving 6 bases not matched to a gene. From germline, CDR1 is GTSNPN and CDR2 SVGIG (reference sequence). CDR3 length equals 14 residues. The CDR3 DNA sequence: TGTGCCTCTTCGACAGGGACCTCTGGAAACACCATATATTTT. Translation: CASSTGTSGNTIYF.

CDR3 nucleotides: TGTGCCAGCAGTTTATCTGTTAGCAGTTACGAGCAGTACTTC. Encoded protein: CASSLSVSSYEQYF. The V call is TRBV27, the J call TRBJ2-7; no clear D gene. Germline values: CDR1 MNHEY, CDR2 SMNVEV (reference sequence). The CDR3 runs to 14 residues. Deletions cut 0 bases from V and 4 bases from J, with 10 bases between.